Listed below are T cell receptor beta chains from one sample, sequenced in a study of human T cells and chemical hapten exposure. MiXCR was run by TCRdb on the 5' RACE reads, yielding one entry per CDR3 protein. The sample carries around 140,000 distinct CDR3 sequences, around 4.1% recorded once. The source is a female donor in good health. CDR3s include the opening cysteine and the closing phenylalanine or tryptophan. Each record gives: clone size, J gene, D gene, V gene, CDR3 length, CDR3 protein, CDR3 DNA. D genes are given only for firm matches. The size field reads how often the clone was seen (once, few, many) or a class if it is expanded.

clone_size: few
j_call: TRBJ2-6
d_call: .
v_call: TRBV7-9
cdr3_length: 19
cdr3_aa: CASSDTYAGTGSGANVLTF
cdr3_nt: TGTGCCAGCAGCGATACTTACGCCGGGACTGGCTCTGGGGCCAACGTCCTGACTTTC

clone_size: many
j_call: TRBJ2-1
d_call: TRBD2
v_call: TRBV12-3/TRBV12-4
cdr3_length: 18
cdr3_aa: CASSLFRGGTYSYNEQFF
cdr3_nt: TGTGCCAGCAGTTTATTCCGGGGGGGAACCTACTCCTACAATGAGCAGTTCTTC

clone_size: few
j_call: TRBJ1-3
d_call: TRBD1
v_call: TRBV29-1
cdr3_length: 16
cdr3_aa: CSVLFRDRDSGNTIYF
cdr3_nt: TGCAGCGTACTCTTCCGGGACAGGGACTCTGGAAACACCATATATTTT

clone_size: many
j_call: TRBJ2-1
d_call: .
v_call: TRBV25-1
cdr3_length: 11
cdr3_aa: CASSDYNRQFF
cdr3_nt: TGTGCCAGCAGTGATTACAACCGGCAGTTCTTC

clone_size: many
j_call: TRBJ2-3
d_call: .
v_call: TRBV6-5
cdr3_length: 15
cdr3_aa: CASSSLFRGTDTQYF
cdr3_nt: TGTGCCAGCAGTTCCCTCTTTAGGGGAACAGATACGCAGTATTTT

clone_size: many
j_call: TRBJ2-3
d_call: .
v_call: TRBV7-9
cdr3_length: 15
cdr3_aa: CASSLGYLDQDTQYF
cdr3_nt: TGTGCCAGCAGCTTAGGCTACCTCGACCAAGATACGCAGTATTTT

clone_size: many
j_call: TRBJ1-2
d_call: .
v_call: TRBV9
cdr3_length: 16
cdr3_aa: CASSVDGEGTNYGYTF
cdr3_nt: TGTGCCAGCAGCGTAGATGGGGAGGGGACTAACTATGGCTACACCTTC

clone_size: many
j_call: TRBJ2-3
d_call: TRBD2
v_call: TRBV9
cdr3_length: 19
cdr3_aa: CASSGPRTSGGPKADTQYF
cdr3_nt: TGTGCCAGCAGCGGACCCCGGACTAGCGGGGGACCAAAGGCAGATACGCAGTATTTT

clone_size: many
j_call: TRBJ1-5
d_call: .
v_call: TRBV20-1
cdr3_length: 14
cdr3_aa: CSARDWSRNQPQHF
cdr3_nt: TGCAGTGCTAGAGATTGGAGTCGCAATCAGCCCCAGCATTTT

clone_size: many
j_call: TRBJ1-2
d_call: TRBD1
v_call: TRBV20-1
cdr3_length: 15
cdr3_aa: CSARDQGASGYGYTF
cdr3_nt: TGCAGTGCTAGAGATCAGGGGGCCTCGGGCTATGGCTACACCTTC

clone_size: many
j_call: TRBJ1-1
d_call: .
v_call: TRBV7-9
cdr3_length: 14
cdr3_aa: CASSLVGTRAEAFF
cdr3_nt: TGTGCCAGCAGCTTAGTGGGCACTAGGGCTGAAGCTTTCTTT

clone_size: many
j_call: TRBJ1-1
d_call: .
v_call: TRBV20-1
cdr3_length: 14
cdr3_aa: CSAKGYRARTEAFF
cdr3_nt: TGCAGTGCTAAGGGTTACAGGGCGAGGACTGAAGCTTTCTTT

clone_size: many
j_call: TRBJ1-1
d_call: .
v_call: TRBV28
cdr3_length: 13
cdr3_aa: CASIGGRWTEAFF
cdr3_nt: TGTGCCAGCATAGGGGGGCGCTGGACTGAAGCTTTCTTT

clone_size: many
j_call: TRBJ2-5
d_call: TRBD2
v_call: TRBV7-2
cdr3_length: 15
cdr3_aa: CASSFGRGEWETQYF
cdr3_nt: TGTGCCAGCAGCTTTGGACGGGGGGAGTGGGAGACCCAGTACTTC